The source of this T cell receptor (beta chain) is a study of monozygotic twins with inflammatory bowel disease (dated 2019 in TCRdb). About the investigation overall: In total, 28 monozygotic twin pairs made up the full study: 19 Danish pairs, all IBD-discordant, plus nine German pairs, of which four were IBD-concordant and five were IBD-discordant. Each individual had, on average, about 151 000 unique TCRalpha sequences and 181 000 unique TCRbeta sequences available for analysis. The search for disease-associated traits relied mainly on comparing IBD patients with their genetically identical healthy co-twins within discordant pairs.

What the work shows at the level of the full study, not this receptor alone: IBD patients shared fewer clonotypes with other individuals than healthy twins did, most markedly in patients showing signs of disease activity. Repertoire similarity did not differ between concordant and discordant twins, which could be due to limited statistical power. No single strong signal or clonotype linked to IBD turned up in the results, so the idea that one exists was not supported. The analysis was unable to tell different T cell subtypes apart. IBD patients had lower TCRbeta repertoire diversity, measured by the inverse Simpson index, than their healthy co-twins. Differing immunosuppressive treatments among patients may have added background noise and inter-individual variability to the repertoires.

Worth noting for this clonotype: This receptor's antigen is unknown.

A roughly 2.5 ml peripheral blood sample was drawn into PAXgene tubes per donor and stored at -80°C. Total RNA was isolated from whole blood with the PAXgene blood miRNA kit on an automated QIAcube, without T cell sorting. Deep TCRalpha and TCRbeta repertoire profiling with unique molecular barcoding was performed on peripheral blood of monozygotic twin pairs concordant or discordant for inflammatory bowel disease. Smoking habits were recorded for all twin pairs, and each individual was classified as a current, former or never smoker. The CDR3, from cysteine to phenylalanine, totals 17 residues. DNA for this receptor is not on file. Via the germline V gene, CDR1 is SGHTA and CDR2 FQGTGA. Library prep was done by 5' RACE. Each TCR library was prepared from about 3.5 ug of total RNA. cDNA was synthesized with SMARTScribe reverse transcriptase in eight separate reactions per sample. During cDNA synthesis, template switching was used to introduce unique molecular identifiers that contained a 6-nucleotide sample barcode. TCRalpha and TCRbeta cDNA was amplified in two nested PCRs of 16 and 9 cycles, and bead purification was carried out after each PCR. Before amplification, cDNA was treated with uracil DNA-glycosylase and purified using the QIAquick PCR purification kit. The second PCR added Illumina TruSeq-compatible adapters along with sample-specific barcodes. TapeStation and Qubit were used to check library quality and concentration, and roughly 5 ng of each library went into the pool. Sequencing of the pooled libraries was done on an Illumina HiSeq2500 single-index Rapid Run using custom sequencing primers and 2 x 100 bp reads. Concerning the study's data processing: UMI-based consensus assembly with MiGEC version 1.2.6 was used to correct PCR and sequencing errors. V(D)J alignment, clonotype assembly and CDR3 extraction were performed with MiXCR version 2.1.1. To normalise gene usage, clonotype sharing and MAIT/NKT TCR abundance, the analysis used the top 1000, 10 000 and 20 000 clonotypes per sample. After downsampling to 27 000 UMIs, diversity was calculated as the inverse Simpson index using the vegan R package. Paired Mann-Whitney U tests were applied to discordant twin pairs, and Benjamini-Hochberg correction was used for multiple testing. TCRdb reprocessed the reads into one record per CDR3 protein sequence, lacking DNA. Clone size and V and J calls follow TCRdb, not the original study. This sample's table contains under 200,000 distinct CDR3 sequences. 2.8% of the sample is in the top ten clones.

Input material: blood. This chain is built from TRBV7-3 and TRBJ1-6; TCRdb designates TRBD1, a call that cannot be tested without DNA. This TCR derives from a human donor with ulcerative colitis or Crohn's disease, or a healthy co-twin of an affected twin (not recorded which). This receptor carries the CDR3 CASIGGAESPIIHPLHF.